This TCR beta chain stems from a study of regulatory T cells in long-lasting Graves disease. Overall study results and limits: Persistent patients shared more public clonotypes (2,741) than newly diagnosed patients (under 1,000).

Both iRepertoire HTBI primers and Arm-PCR of CDR3 regions were used to build the TCR beta libraries. One entry per CDR3 protein results from TCRdb running MiXCR on the multiplex PCR reads. The sample lists 550,000 to 700,000 distinct CDR3 sequences; about 16% were seen once. Germline values: CDR1 SEHNR, CDR2 FQNEAQ (reference sequence). Trimming left V 3 bases short and J 0 bases short, with 18 bases between. The CDR3 has 18 amino acids. Comment on this clonotype: Its antigen is as yet unknown.

Specified time point: newly diagnosed GD, antithyroid drugs for less than 3 months. PBMCs provided the RNA from which the TCR library was made. The data were also submitted as part of a second study, on T cells in Graves' hyperthyroidism and ophthalmopathy.

The clonotype originates from a man younger than 30 with Graves disease. Sequenced here: peripheral blood mononuclear cells (PBMCs), sampled at new diagnosis, from a patient treated with antithyroid drugs. The gene calls are TRBV7-9 and TRBJ2-4; either TRBD1 or TRBD2 may supply D (6 bases each). This CDR3 is CASSFRPGAGIAKNIQYF. The CDR3, as DNA: TGTGCCAGCAGCTTCCGTCCGGGGGCAGGGATAGCCAAAAACATTCAGTACTTC.